The source of this TCR beta chain is a study of shared clonotypes between healthy human individuals. The study, taken as a whole, reports: Lower generation probabilities were found for non-shared clonotypes than for those shared by all four donors.

Replicate PCRs for sorted subsets used roughly 200 ng DNA; this equaled about 30,000 T cell genomes. Some clones are missing from TCRdb's copy, which holds only in-frame ones; the method was immunoSEQ multiplex PCR. The table shows some 1,100,000 clones, with about 84% occurring only once. As concerns this clone: Its antigen is unknown. Other DNA sequences in this sample translate to the same CDR3.

Donors included only healthy HIV-negative adults lacking recent acute infections or vaccinations. Sequencing was done on a sample of memory CD4+ T cells from PBMCs. Subset indicated: CD45RA-negative fraction. This clonotype was sampled from a man aged 18 to 29 in good health. Some clones in this sample may be carry-over from other donors' samples.

The DNA of the CDR3 is TGTGCCAGCAGTTTAAGGGACACTGAAGCTTTCTTT. This codes for CASSLRDTEAFF. The chain has TRBV28 and TRBJ1-1; D is undetermined. The V end was cut by 2 bases, the J end by 3 bases, with 4 bases between. Looked up from germline, CDR1 is MDHEN and CDR2 is SYDVKM. This CDR3 has 12 amino acids.